This passage covers 15 T cell receptor beta chains from one sample sequenced in a study of shared clonotypes between healthy human individuals. Repertoires were generated with immunoSEQ multiplex PCR, while TCRdb's copy carries only in-frame clones and drops some. The table shows a few hundred thousand clones, with roughly 80% occurring only once. Sequenced input: PBMCs. These receptor sequences come from a woman between 40 and 50 years old in good health. Some clones in this sample may be carry-over from other donors' samples.

This clone has only one observation. The rearrangement joins TRBV5-6 to TRBJ2-3; D unresolved. V lost 4 bases, J lost 4 bases, and 19 bases lay in between. Per germline, CDR1 SGHDT and CDR2 YYEEEE. The CDR3 loop spans 16 amino acids. The CDR3 reads CASSAPGPHSADTQYF. Written as DNA, the CDR3 is TGTGCCAGCAGCGCTCCCGGTCCTCATTCCGCAGATACGCAGTATTTT.

V usage is TRBV7-6 and J usage is TRBJ2-5; 9 bases agree with TRBD2. Germline CDR1 is SGHVS and CDR2 is FNYEAQ. This CDR3 spans 16 amino acids. V shed 2 bases and J 0 bases; nucleotides not matched to a gene: 4. CDR3 sequence reads: CASSLRVAGDQETQYF. The DNA of the CDR3 is TGTGCCAGCAGCTTAAGGGTAGCGGGGGACCAAGAGACCCAGTACTTC.

V usage is TRBV6-5 and J usage is TRBJ2-7; 10 nucleotides line up with TRBD1. Looked up from germline, CDR1 is MNHEY and CDR2 is SVGAGI. This CDR3 spans 13 amino acids. The junction had 5 bases not matched to a gene; V was cut back by 7 bases and J by 5 bases. The DNA of the CDR3 is TGTGCCAGCACCGACAGGGGGCGCAACGAGCAGTACTTC. This sequence encodes CASTDRGRNEQYF.

This chain links TRBV6-1 with TRBJ1-5; 9 nucleotides match TRBD1. CDR3 size: 15 residues. The germline V gene has CDR1 MNHNS and CDR2 SASEGT. V was pared by 6 bases and J by 4 bases, with 7 bases of the junction left unmatched. The CDR3, as DNA: TGTGCCAGCAGAGGCGGGACAGGGAGTAATCAGCCCCAGCATTTT. Residues: CASRGGTGSNQPQHF.

This clone was seen only once. This is likely an artifact of a read error, given a far larger clone one base away. J is TRBJ1-1 and V is TRBV7-2; a possible D gene is TRBD1 (5 bases). Looked up from germline, CDR1 is SGHTA and CDR2 is FQGNSA. The V end was cut by 1 base, the J end by 6 bases, with 9 bases between. The CDR3 consists of 13 residues. CDR3 region: CASSLEQAAEAFF. In DNA form, the CDR3 reads TGTGCCAGCAGCTTAGAACAGGCGGCTGAAGCTTTCTTT.

The genes are TRBV28 and TRBJ2-7; 13 positions agree with TRBD2. From germline, CDR1 is MDHEN and CDR2 SYDVKM. The CDR3 is 16 amino acids. Unmatched junction bases numbered 6, after V lost 5 bases and J lost 2 bases. DNA for the CDR3: TGTGCCAGCAGTACCCGGACTAGCGGGAGCGCCTACGAGCAGTACTTC. Translated, it gives CASSTRTSGSAYEQYF. The full variable domain, with the rest looked up from reference TRBV28 and TRBJ2-7, is DVKVTQSSRYLVKRTGEKVFLECVQDMDHENMFWYRQDPGLGLRLIYFSYDVKMKEKGDIPEGYSVSREKKERFSLILESASTNQTSMYLCASSTRTSGSAYEQYFGPGTRLTVT.

Concerning this clone itself: A far larger clone is one base from this, pointing to a likely read error. This specimen includes other DNA sequences encoding the same CDR3. The chain links TRBV27 to TRBJ1-4; TRBD1 matches at 10 bases. The length of the CDR3 is 14 residues. Germline trimming cut 5 bases from V and 7 bases from J; bases unmatched to any gene: 4. CDR1 and CDR2 from the germline V gene are MNHEY and SMNVEV (reference sequence). CDR3 sequence: CASSRQGALEKLFF. CDR3 DNA sequence: TGTGCCAGCAGTAGACAGGGGGCCCTTGAAAAACTGTTTTTT.

The V call is TRBV28, the J call TRBJ1-3; D call uncertain. V gave up 3 bases and J gave up 4 bases, with 13 bases separating them. This CDR3 region has 15 residues. CDR1 is MDHEN and CDR2 is SYDVKM in the germline V gene. The CDR3 loop is CASSFGVSGGNTIYF. The DNA for the CDR3 is TGTGCCAGCAGTTTCGGGGTCTCAGGAGGAAACACCATATATTTT.

About this clone itself: In the same sample, other DNA sequences code for this CDR3. V is TRBV4-3 and J is TRBJ2-3, with D perhaps matching TRBD1 (5 bases). Germline V gives CDR1 LGHNA, CDR2 YSLEER. This CDR3 is built from 14 residues. V was cut by 0 bases and J by 1 base, with 5 bases left in between. The CDR3 DNA sequence: TGCGCCAGCAGCCAAGACAGGGGCACAGATACGCAGTATTTT. Amino acids: CASSQDRGTDTQYF.

This chain joins TRBV7-2 and TRBJ2-7, with D possibly TRBD1 on 5 matching bases. Germline V gives CDR1 SGHTA, CDR2 FQGNSA. Trimming shortened V by 3 bases and J by 3 bases, and 9 bases separated the two germline ends. This CDR3 contains 13 residues. CDR3 DNA: TGTGCCAGCAGCTTTGGCAGGGACTACGAGCAGTACTTC. Translation gives CASSFGRDYEQYF.

Note on this clone: Other DNA sequences in the sample encode the same CDR3. The rearrangement joins TRBV7-2 to TRBJ2-3, with TRBD2 matching over 8 bases. CDR1 is SGHTA, CDR2 FQGNSA, per germline. This CDR3 has 15 residues. The ends lost 1 base at V and 3 bases at J; junction bases unmatched: 3. The CDR3 coding sequence is TGTGCCAGCAGCTTAGGGTTAGCGGGGACAGATACGCAGTATTTT. This translates into CASSLGLAGTDTQYF.

This chain joins TRBV18 and TRBJ2-7; possibly TRBD1 for D (5 bases). The V end was cut by 3 bases, the J end by 5 bases, with 14 bases between. The V gene's germline CDR1 is KGHSH and CDR2 LQKENI. The CDR3 runs 14 residues. This CDR3 is CASSPGLNLNEQYF. Written as DNA, the CDR3 is TGTGCCAGCTCACCGGGGCTCAACCTAAACGAGCAGTACTTC.

The chain recombines TRBV5-6 with TRBJ1-1; no firm D call. The germline V gene has CDR1 SGHDT and CDR2 YYEEEE. The CDR3 is 11 residues long. Between the trimmed V and J ends, which lost 7 bases and 4 bases, there was a span of 8 bases. In nucleotides, the CDR3 is TGTGCCAGCGCGGGTCCCACTGAAGCTTTCTTT. Amino acid sequence: CASAGPTEAFF. Based on the CDR3 plus reference TRBV5-6 and TRBJ1-1, the full variable domain is DAGVTQSPTHLIKTRGQQVTLRCSPKSGHDTVSWYQQALGQGPQFIFQYYEEEERQRGNFPDRFSGHQFPNYSSELNVNALLLGDSALYLCASAGPTEAFFGQGTRLTVV.

V usage is TRBV9 and J usage is TRBJ2-4; TRBD2 matches 8 bases. The CDR3 extends over 15 amino acids. The germline CDR1 and CDR2 sequences are SGDLS and YYNGEE. J gave up 8 bases and V 3 bases, and 10 bases lay outside the gene matches. The CDR3: CASSEAGEGGDIQYF. DNA for the CDR3: TGTGCCAGCAGCGAAGCGGGAGAGGGTGGGGACATTCAGTACTTC. The whole variable domain, remainder taken from reference TRBV9 and TRBJ2-4, is DSGVTQTPKHLITATGQRVTLRCSPRSGDLSVYWYQQSLDQGLQFLIQYYNGEERAKGNILERFSAQQFPDLHSELNLSSLELGDSALYFCASSEAGEGGDIQYFGAGTRLSVL.

This chain links TRBV6-1 with TRBJ2-5; D call uncertain. TRBJ2-7 matches the DNA end more closely, so the J call is doubtful. CDR1 is MNHNS and CDR2 is SASEGT in the germline V gene. This CDR3 is 14 amino acids long. The CDR3 coding sequence is TGTGCCAGCAGTGAAGGTTGGGGTGGCTACGAGCAGTACTTC. It codes for CASSEGWGGYEQYF.